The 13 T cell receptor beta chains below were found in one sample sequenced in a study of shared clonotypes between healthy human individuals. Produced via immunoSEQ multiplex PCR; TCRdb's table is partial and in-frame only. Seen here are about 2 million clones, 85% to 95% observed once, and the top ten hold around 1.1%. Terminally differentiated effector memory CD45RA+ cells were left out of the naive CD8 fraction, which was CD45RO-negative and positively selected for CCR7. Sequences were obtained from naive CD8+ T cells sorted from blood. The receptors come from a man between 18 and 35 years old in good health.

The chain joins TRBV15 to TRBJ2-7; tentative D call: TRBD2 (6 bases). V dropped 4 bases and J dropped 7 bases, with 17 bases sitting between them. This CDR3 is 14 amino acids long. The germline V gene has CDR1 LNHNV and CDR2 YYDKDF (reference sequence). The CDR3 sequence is CATSNLANPWEQYF. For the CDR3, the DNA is TGTGCCACCAGCAACCTAGCGAACCCTTGGGAGCAGTACTTC.

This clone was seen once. The CDR3 coding sequence is TGTGCCAGTAGTCCAGATATGGAGGGACGGTACGAGCAGTACTTC. It translates to CASSPDMEGRYEQYF. The rearrangement links TRBV19 to TRBJ2-7; the D gene is possibly TRBD2 (6 bases). The length of the CDR3 is 15 residues. Germline V lookup: CDR1 LNHDA, CDR2 SQIVND (reference sequence). V lost 5 bases and J 4 bases, leaving 18 bases between the germline ends.

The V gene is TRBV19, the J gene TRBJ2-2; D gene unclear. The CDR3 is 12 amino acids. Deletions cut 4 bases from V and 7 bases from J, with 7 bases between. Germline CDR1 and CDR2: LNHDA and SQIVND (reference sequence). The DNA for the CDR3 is TGTGCCAGTAGTAGGGCATACGGGGAGCTGTTTTTT. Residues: CASSRAYGELFF.

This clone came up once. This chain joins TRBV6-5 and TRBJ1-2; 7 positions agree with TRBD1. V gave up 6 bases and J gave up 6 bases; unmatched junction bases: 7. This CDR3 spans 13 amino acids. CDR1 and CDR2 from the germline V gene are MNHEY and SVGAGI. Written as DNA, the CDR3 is TGTGCCAGCAGCTTTGACAGGGCGAATGGCTACACCTTC. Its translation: CASSFDRANGYTF.

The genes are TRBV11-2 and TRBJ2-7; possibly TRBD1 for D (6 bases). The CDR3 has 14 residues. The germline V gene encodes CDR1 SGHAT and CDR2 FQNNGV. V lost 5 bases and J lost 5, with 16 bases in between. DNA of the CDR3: TGTGCCAGCAGCCCAGGGGACGGTCCCAACGAGCAGTACTTC. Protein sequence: CASSPGDGPNEQYF.

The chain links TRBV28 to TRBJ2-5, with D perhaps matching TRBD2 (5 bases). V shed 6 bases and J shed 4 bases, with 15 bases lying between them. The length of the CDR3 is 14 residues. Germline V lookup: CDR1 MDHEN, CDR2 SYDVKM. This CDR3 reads CASSLPGNLETQYF. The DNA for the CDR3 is TGTGCCAGCAGCCTCCCGGGAAATCTAGAGACCCAGTACTTC.

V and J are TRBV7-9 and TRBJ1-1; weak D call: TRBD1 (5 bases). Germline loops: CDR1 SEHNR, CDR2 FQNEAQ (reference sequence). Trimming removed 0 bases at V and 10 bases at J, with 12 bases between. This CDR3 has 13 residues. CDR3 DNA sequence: TGTGCCAGCAGCTTAGCGGTGGGGCAGGGAGCTTTCTTT. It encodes CASSLAVGQGAFF.

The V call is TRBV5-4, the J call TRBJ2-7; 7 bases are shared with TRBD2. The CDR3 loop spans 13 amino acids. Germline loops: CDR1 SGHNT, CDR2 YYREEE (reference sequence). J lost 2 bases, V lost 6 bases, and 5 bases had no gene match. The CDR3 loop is CASTWEGTYEQYF. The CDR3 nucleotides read TGTGCCAGCACATGGGAGGGTACCTACGAGCAGTACTTC.

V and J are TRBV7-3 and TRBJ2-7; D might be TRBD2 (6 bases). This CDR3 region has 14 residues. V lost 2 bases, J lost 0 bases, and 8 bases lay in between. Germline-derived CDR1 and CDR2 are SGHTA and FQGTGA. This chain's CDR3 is CASSLGGNSYEQYF. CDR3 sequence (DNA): TGTGCCAGCAGCTTAGGCGGGAACTCCTACGAGCAGTACTTC.

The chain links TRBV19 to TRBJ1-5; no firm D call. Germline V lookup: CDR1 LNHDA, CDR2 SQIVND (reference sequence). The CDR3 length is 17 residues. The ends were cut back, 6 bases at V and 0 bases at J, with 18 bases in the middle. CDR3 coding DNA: TGTGCCAGTAGATATGGAAGGGCCCTATATAGCAATCAGCCCCAGCATTTT. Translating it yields CASRYGRALYSNQPQHF.

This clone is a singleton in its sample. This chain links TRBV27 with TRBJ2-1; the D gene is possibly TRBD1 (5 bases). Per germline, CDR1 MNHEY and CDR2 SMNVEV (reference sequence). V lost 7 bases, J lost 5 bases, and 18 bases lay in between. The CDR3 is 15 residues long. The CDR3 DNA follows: TGTGCCAGCACCTTTAGTCCAGGGATAAACAATGAGCAGTTCTTC. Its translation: CASTFSPGINNEQFF.

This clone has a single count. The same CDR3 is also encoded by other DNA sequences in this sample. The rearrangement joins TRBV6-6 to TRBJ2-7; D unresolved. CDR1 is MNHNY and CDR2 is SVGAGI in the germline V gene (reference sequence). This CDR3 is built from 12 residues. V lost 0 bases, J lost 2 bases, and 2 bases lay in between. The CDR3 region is CASSYSAYEQYF. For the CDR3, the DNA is TGTGCCAGCAGTTACTCCGCCTACGAGCAGTACTTC.

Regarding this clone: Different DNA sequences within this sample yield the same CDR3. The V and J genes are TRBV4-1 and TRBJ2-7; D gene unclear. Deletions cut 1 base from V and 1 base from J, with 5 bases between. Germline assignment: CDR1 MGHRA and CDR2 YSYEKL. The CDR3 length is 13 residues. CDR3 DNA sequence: TGCGCCAGCAGCCAAGGGTCATCCTACGAGCAGTACTTC. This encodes CASSQGSSYEQYF.